Presented here are 30 T cell receptor beta chains from one specimen sequenced in a study of T cells in tumors after PD-1 blockade. Assay used: immunoSEQ multiplex PCR; TCRdb lists only in-frame clones, some missing. The repertoire has roughly 35,000 clones, 73% of them found once; the top ten carry 30% to 50%. The starting material was PBMCs, obtained after anti-PD-1 treatment. The receptors stem from a human donor with basal cell carcinoma.

V and J are TRBV12-3 or TRBV12-4 and TRBJ1-2, with D possibly matching TRBD1 (5 bases). Trimming took 0 bases from V and 8 from J, leaving 7 bases between them. This CDR3 is 12 amino acids long. The CDR3, as DNA: TGTGCCAGCAGTTTAGCCGGGGACGGCTACACCTTC. Translating gives CASSLAGDGYTF.

The J gene is TRBJ2-4, the V gene TRBV5-1; 11 bases agree with TRBD1. The CDR3 contains 15 residues. Trimming removed 4 bases from V and 8 bases from J; junction bases left unmatched: 8. In germline, CDR1 is SGHRS, CDR2 YFSETQ. The CDR3 reads CASSADRGRDDIQYF. Here the CDR3 DNA reads TGCGCCAGCAGCGCGGACAGGGGGCGCGATGACATTCAGTACTTC. The entire variable domain, with the rest obtained from reference TRBV5-1 and TRBJ2-4, is as follows: KAGVTQTPRYLIKTRGQQVTLSCSPISGHRSVSWYQQTPGQGLQFLFEYFSETQRNKGNFPGRFSGRQFSNSRSEMNVSTLELGDSALYLCASSADRGRDDIQYFGAGTRLSVL.

This clone was seen more than once but under ten times. A junction end diverges from the germline sequence, so it may reflect a read error. V usage is TRBV7-7 and J usage is TRBJ2-7, with 8 positions matching TRBD2. The CDR3 covers 15 residues. CDR1 and CDR2 (germline): SSHAT, FNYEAQ (reference sequence). As DNA, the CDR3 is TGTGCTAGCAGCCCCCGAGCGGGAGCCGGGTACGAGCAGTACTTC. It encodes CASSPRAGAGYEQYF.

Only one count was recorded for this clone. The rearrangement joins TRBV3-1 (or the pseudogene TRBV3-2) to TRBJ2-1, with D possibly being TRBD1 (5 bases). V dropped 1 base and J dropped 5 bases, with 15 bases sitting between them. This CDR3 has 16 residues. Germline-derived CDR1 and CDR2 are LGHDT and YNNKEL (reference sequence). The DNA of the CDR3 is TGTGCCAGCAGCCAAGGCCTAGGACAACGGGACAATGAGCAGTTCTTC. This translates into CASSQGLGQRDNEQFF.

This chain joins TRBV9 and TRBJ2-7; tentative D call: TRBD2 (6 bases). CDR3 size: 13 residues. Germline V gives CDR1 SGDLS, CDR2 YYNGEE. Trimming stripped 4 bases from V and 2 bases from J, with 10 bases between. Here the CDR3 reads CASSMGGTYEQYF. The CDR3, as DNA: TGTGCCAGCAGCATGGGGGGTACCTACGAGCAGTACTTC.

The chain links TRBV7-2 to TRBJ1-4; TRBD1 matches 9 bases. Germline V lookup: CDR1 SGHTA, CDR2 FQGNSA. The CDR3 sequence is 15 residues long. V dropped 5 bases and J dropped 7; count of bases not matched to a gene: 8. CDR3 loop: CASSAYRGPSEKLFF. DNA for the CDR3: TGTGCCAGCAGCGCCTACAGGGGGCCCAGTGAAAAACTGTTTTTT.

The chain carries TRBV2 and TRBJ2-4, with D tentatively TRBD1 (6 bases). The V end lost 6 bases, the J end lost 7 bases, and 16 bases lay between the germline ends. The germline V gene encodes CDR1 SNHLY and CDR2 FYNNEI. This CDR3 is built from 14 residues. The CDR3 is CASRPGAGPNIQYF. CDR3 DNA: TGTGCCAGCAGGCCAGGGGCCGGCCCGAACATTCAGTACTTC.

J is TRBJ2-7 and V is TRBV15; D is perhaps TRBD2 (5 bases). V shed 0 bases and J shed 0 bases, with 9 bases lying between them. The CDR3 contains 15 residues. Germline V CDR1 and CDR2: LNHNV, YYDKDF (reference sequence). CDR3 bases: TGTGCCACCAGCAGAGATTTGACTATCTCCTACGAGCAGTACTTC. This translates into CATSRDLTISYEQYF.

As DNA, the CDR3 is TGCGCCAGCAGCCAAGAGACAGGGATTCTGAATACGCAGTATTTT. This translates into CASSQETGILNTQYF. J is TRBJ2-3 and V is TRBV4-1; 7 positions match TRBD1. J was trimmed by 7 bases and V by 0 bases; bases with no gene match: 7. Germline V CDR1 and CDR2: MGHRA, YSYEKL. The CDR3 contains 15 residues.

This sequence joins TRBV10-3 and TRBJ2-6; D perhaps matches TRBD2 (6 bases). V was clipped by 11 bases and J by 0 bases, with 14 bases between them. CDR3 length: 15 residues. Germline V CDR1 and CDR2: ENHRY, SYGVKD. The DNA for the CDR3 is TGTGCCCTGGGGGACGGGAGCTCTGGGGCCAACGTCCTGACTTTC. Encoded protein: CALGDGSSGANVLTF.

V usage is TRBV2 and J usage is TRBJ1-2; 7 bases match TRBD1. Germline-derived CDR1 and CDR2 are SNHLY and FYNNEI. This CDR3 comprises 14 residues. Trimming took 3 bases from V and 4 from J; bases not matched to a gene: 5. The CDR3 DNA follows: TGTGCCAGCAGTGACCCGGGACAGCCCTATGGCTACACCTTC. This encodes CASSDPGQPYGYTF.

This chain joins TRBV3-1 (or the pseudogene TRBV3-2) and TRBJ2-7, with D tentatively TRBD1 (6 bases). V lost 0 bases and J lost 0, with 12 bases in between. Germline lookup yields CDR1 LGHDT and CDR2 YNNKEL (reference sequence). CDR3 length: 16 residues. The CDR3 loop is CASSQEAQTGSYEQYF. The DNA of the CDR3 is TGTGCCAGCAGCCAAGAGGCCCAGACAGGCTCCTACGAGCAGTACTTC.

The chain has TRBV5-5 and TRBJ2-3, with D possibly being TRBD2 (6 bases). The ends were cut back, 4 bases at V and 5 bases at J, with 20 bases in the middle. This CDR3 has 16 residues. Germline V gives CDR1 SGHKS, CDR2 YYEKEE (reference sequence). CDR3 coding DNA: TGTGCCAGCAGCCGGGGGACGCTCCAGGGACGAGATACGCAGTATTTT. This gives the protein CASSRGTLQGRDTQYF.

This clone was seen only a few times. The V gene is TRBV20-1, the J gene TRBJ1-3; D not resolved. Trimming took off 5 bases at V and 4 bases at J, with 6 bases between the two ends. The CDR3 is made up of 11 amino acids. Germline CDR1 DFQATT, CDR2 SNEGSKA (reference sequence). The CDR3 DNA sequence: TGCAGTGCTGGTGGGGGAAACACCATATATTTT. This gives the protein CSAGGGNTIYF.

On this clone: One end of the junction fails to match germline, which may point to a read error. This chain uses TRBV12-3 or TRBV12-4 with TRBJ2-4; D is perhaps TRBD2 (5 bases). CDR3 size: 11 residues. The CDR3 sequence: CASSSLWSSDF. The CDR3 nucleotides are TGTGCCAGCAGTTCCCTCTGGAGTAGCGACTTC.

This clone has a handful of counts. V gene TRBV5-1 combines with J gene TRBJ2-1; 7 bases fit TRBD2. This CDR3 has 13 amino acids. Germline trimming cut 1 base from V and 13 bases from J; bases unmatched to any gene: 8. Germline-derived CDR1 and CDR2 are SGHRS and YFSETQ. CDR3 loop: CASSLISGREQFF. For the CDR3, the DNA is TGCGCCAGCAGCTTGATTTCGGGGAGGGAACAGTTCTTC. The full variable domain, in which reference TRBV5-1 and TRBJ2-1 provide the parts outside the CDR3, is KAGVTQTPRYLIKTRGQQVTLSCSPISGHRSVSWYQQTPGQGLQFLFEYFSETQRNKGNFPGRFSGRQFSNSRSEMNVSTLELGDSALYLCASSLISGREQFFGPGTRLTVL.

In this sample, this clone turned up many times. The V and J genes are TRBV7-2 and TRBJ2-7; 14 nucleotides match TRBD2. V trimming: 4 bases; J trimming: 5 bases; junction bases outside the gene matches: 4. Per germline, CDR1 SGHTA and CDR2 FQGNSA. The CDR3 runs to 15 residues. CDR3 in DNA: TGTGCCAGCAGCTCGGGACTAGCGGGAGCCCACGAGCAGTACTTC. Translation: CASSSGLAGAHEQYF. Full variable domain (remainder filled in from reference TRBV7-2 and TRBJ2-7): GAGVSQSPSNKVTEKGKDVELRCDPISGHTALYWYRQSLGQGLEFLIYFQGNSAPDKSGLPSDRFSAERTGGSVSTLTIQRTQQEDSAVYLCASSSGLAGAHEQYFGPGTRLTVT.

This clone was recorded a few times. The CDR3 loop reads CASSLGAPIDEQYF. The CDR3 DNA is TGCGCCAGCAGCTTGGGAGCGCCTATCGATGAGCAGTACTTC. The chain is built from TRBV5-1 and TRBJ2-7; no reliable D call. Germline V CDR1 and CDR2: SGHRS, YFSETQ. V lost 0 bases and J lost 7, with 14 bases in between. The CDR3 is 14 amino acids.

V and J are TRBV6-4 and TRBJ2-2; TRBD2 agrees at 7 bases. The CDR3 totals 16 residues. The ends lost 0 bases at V and 5 bases at J; junction bases unmatched: 6. Germline CDR1 reads MRHNA; CDR2 reads SNTAGT. CDR3 sequence (DNA): TGTGCCAGCAGTGACTCCGGCGGGAGAGGGACCGGGGAGCTGTTTTTT. It yields the protein CASSDSGGRGTGELFF.

The J gene is TRBJ1-1, the V gene TRBV5-1, with TRBD1 matching 7 bases. Germline-derived CDR1 and CDR2 are SGHRS and YFSETQ. V lost 0 bases, J lost 4 bases, and 6 bases stayed unmatched. This CDR3 is built from 15 residues. The CDR3 loop reads CASSLETGLATEAFF. Here the CDR3 DNA reads TGCGCCAGCAGCTTGGAGACAGGGTTAGCCACTGAAGCTTTCTTT.

V gene TRBV18 combines with J gene TRBJ1-4; the D is unclear. Germline CDR1 is KGHSH and CDR2 is LQKENI. This CDR3 spans 13 amino acids. V was pared by 0 bases and J by 11 bases, with 10 bases between. Here the CDR3 reads CASSPPVIEKLFF. The CDR3 DNA reads as TGTGCCAGCTCACCACCTGTTATCGAGAAACTGTTTTTT.

The chain employs TRBV9 and TRBJ2-7; 8 bases fit TRBD1. The germline CDR1 and CDR2 sequences are SGDLS and YYNGEE. This CDR3 is built from 15 residues. Trimming took 3 bases from V and 7 from J; bases not matched to a gene: 12. The CDR3 region has the DNA TGTGCCAGCAGCGCAGGGACAGGCATCCTTGAGGAGCAGTACTTC. It codes for CASSAGTGILEEQYF.

The rearrangement joins TRBV5-1 to TRBJ2-3; the match to TRBD2 covers 12 bases. The trim removed 3 bases at V and 3 bases at J, leaving 8 bases unmatched. CDR3 length: 17 residues. The germline CDR1 and CDR2 sequences are SGHRS and YFSETQ. The CDR3 spells CASSSLTSGGSTDTQYF. Written as DNA, the CDR3 is TGCGCCAGCAGCTCCCTAACTAGCGGGGGGTCAACAGATACGCAGTATTTT.

In its sample, this clone was seen a few times. The chain has TRBV3-1 (or the pseudogene TRBV3-2) and TRBJ1-5; a weak D match, TRBD1 (5 bases). V was pared by 5 bases and J by 3 bases, with 11 bases between. The CDR3 has 14 residues. The germline CDR1 and CDR2 sequences are LGHDT and YNNKEL (reference sequence). CDR3 sequence reads: CASSSRQFNQPQHF. The CDR3 nucleotides are TGTGCCAGCAGCTCTCGACAGTTCAATCAGCCCCAGCATTTT.

J is TRBJ2-7 and V is TRBV11-1; possibly TRBD1 or TRBD2 for D (5 bases each). This CDR3 region has 14 residues. CDR1 is SGHAT and CDR2 is FQDESV in the germline V gene (reference sequence). The germline V and J ends were trimmed by 2 bases and 0 bases, with 8 bases remaining between them. The chain's CDR3 is CASSLRGTSYEQYF. CDR3 DNA: TGTGCCAGCAGCTTAAGAGGGACCTCCTACGAGCAGTACTTC.

This rearrangement joins TRBV5-4 to TRBJ2-2, with 8 bases matching TRBD1. Germline assignment: CDR1 SGHNT and CDR2 YYREEE (reference sequence). The length of the CDR3 is 15 residues. V was pared by 2 bases and J by 3 bases, with 3 bases of the junction left unmatched. This CDR3 is CASSFETGDTGELFF. The CDR3 DNA sequence: TGTGCCAGCAGCTTCGAGACAGGGGACACCGGGGAGCTGTTTTTT.

The V call is TRBV27, the J call TRBJ1-6, with a possible D match to TRBD1 (5 bases). This CDR3 has 17 residues. Trimming pared 3 bases from V and 2 bases from J, leaving 14 bases between. Germline-derived CDR1 and CDR2 are MNHEY and SMNVEV (reference sequence). DNA of the CDR3: TGTGCCAGCAGTTTCCGAGTCCAGGGAACCTATAATTCACCCCTCCACTTT. Translated: CASSFRVQGTYNSPLHF.

The CDR3 loop reads CASSLSGQGPEAFF. The DNA of the CDR3 is TGTGCCAGCAGCTTATCGGGACAGGGACCTGAAGCTTTCTTT. This chain connects TRBV7-9 to TRBJ1-1, with TRBD1 matching over 9 bases. J was trimmed by 6 bases and V by 2 bases; bases with no gene match: 4. Germline V CDR1 and CDR2: SEHNR, FQNEAQ (reference sequence). This CDR3 region has 14 residues.

This clone occurred once. This chain joins TRBV5-8 and TRBJ1-2; TRBD1 might be the D (5 bases). V lost 2 bases, J lost 4 bases, and 9 bases lay in between. Germline loops: CDR1 SGHTS, CDR2 YDEGEE. The CDR3 is made up of 13 amino acids. The CDR3 here is CASSFDDSYGYTF. In nucleotides, the CDR3 is TGTGCCAGCAGCTTCGACGACAGCTATGGCTACACCTTC.

This chain connects TRBV7-8 to TRBJ2-3; TRBD2 matches at 12 bases. The V gene's germline CDR1 is SGHVS and CDR2 FQNEAQ. CDR3 size: 16 residues. J lost 3 bases, V lost 3 bases, and 4 bases had no gene match. CDR3 sequence reads: CASSLRTSGATDTQYF. The CDR3 DNA reads as TGTGCCAGCAGCTTGCGGACTAGCGGGGCGACAGATACGCAGTATTTT. Full variable domain (rest looked up from reference TRBV7-8 and TRBJ2-3): GAGVSQSPRYKVAKRGQDVALRCDPISGHVSLFWYQQALGQGPEFLTYFQNEAQLDKSGLPSDRFFAERPEGSVSTLKIQRTQQEDSAVYLCASSLRTSGATDTQYFGPGTRLTVL.